The source of this T cell receptor (beta chain) is a study of a mutant IDH1 vaccine in newly diagnosed glioma. Overall study: Patients got their first vaccination 4-6 weeks after radiotherapy alone, or with temozolomide cycles.

Only one count was recorded for this clone. Its antigen is as yet unknown. The time point is: week 47, end of study. Every single dose of the vaccine, 300 ug of mutant IDH1 20-mer peptide, came with topical imiquimod. Some clones are missing from TCRdb's copy, which holds only in-frame ones; the method was immunoSEQ multiplex PCR. The data contain 75,000 to 95,000 clones, 85% to 90% of them singletons. CDR3 size: 14 residues. With 5 bases removed from V and 5 bases from J, the gap between germline ends came to 16 bases. The germline CDR1 and CDR2 sequences are SQVTM and ANQGSEA. The receptor was derived from a woman in her 50s with glioma. The material was PBMCs, obtained from a glioma patient whose treatment included an IDH1 peptide vaccine. V and J are TRBV29-1 and TRBJ1-5, with D possibly TRBD1 on 5 matching bases. The CDR3 DNA reads TGCAGCGTTAGGTGGTCGGGGGGTGATCAGCCCCAGCATTTT. It is translated as CSVRWSGGDQPQHF. The whole variable domain, remainder taken from reference TRBV29-1 and TRBJ1-5, is SAVISQKPSRDICQRGTSLTIQCQVDSQVTMMFWYRQQPGQSLTLIATANQGSEATYESGFVIDKFPISRPNLTFSTLTVSNMSPEDSSIYLCSVRWSGGDQPQHFGDGTRLSIL.